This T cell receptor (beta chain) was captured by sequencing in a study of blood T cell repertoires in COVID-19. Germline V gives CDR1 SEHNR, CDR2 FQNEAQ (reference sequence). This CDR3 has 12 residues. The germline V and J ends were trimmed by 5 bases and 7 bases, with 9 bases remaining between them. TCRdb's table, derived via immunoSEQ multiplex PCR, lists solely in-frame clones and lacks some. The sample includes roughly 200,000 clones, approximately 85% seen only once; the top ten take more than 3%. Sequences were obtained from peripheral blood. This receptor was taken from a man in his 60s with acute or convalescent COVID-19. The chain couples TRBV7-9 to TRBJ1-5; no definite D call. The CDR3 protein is CASSIDNQPQHF. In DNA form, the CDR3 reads TGTGCCAGCAGCATTGACAACCAGCCCCAGCATTTT.